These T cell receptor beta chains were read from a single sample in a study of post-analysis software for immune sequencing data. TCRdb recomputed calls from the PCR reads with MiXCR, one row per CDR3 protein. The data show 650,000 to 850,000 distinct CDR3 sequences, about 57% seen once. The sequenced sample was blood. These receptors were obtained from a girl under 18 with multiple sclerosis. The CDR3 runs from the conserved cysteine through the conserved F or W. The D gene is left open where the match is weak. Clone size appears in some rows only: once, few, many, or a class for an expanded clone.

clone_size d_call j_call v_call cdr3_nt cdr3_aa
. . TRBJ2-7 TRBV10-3 TGTGCCATCAGTGAGTCGGCACTCTCCTACGAGCAGTACTTC CAISESALSYEQYF
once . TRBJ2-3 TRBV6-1 TGTGCCAGCAGTGTCCCTGGGGGGCGCGTAGATACGCAGTATTTT CASSVPGGRVDTQYF
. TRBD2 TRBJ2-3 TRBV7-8 TGTGCCAGCAAAAAGCGGGATGTTGCAGATACGCAGTATTTT CASKKRDVADTQYF
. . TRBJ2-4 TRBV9 TGTGCCAGCAGCGTAGGGAATGAGGGAATCAAAAACATTCAGTACTTC CASSVGNEGIKNIQYF
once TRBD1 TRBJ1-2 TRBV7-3 TGTGCCAGCAGCTCGGGACAGGGCAATACCACCTTC CASSSGQGNTTF
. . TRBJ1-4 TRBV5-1 TGCGCCAGCAGTATGACGGGGGGTAATGAAAAACTGTTTTTT CASSMTGGNEKLFF
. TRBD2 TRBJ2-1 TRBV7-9 TGTGCCAGCAGTAAGGGACTAGAACCCTACAATGAGCAGTTCTTC CASSKGLEPYNEQFF
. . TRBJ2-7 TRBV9 TGTACCAGCAGCGAGACGGCGGGACGCTTTTACGAGCAGTACTTC CTSSETAGRFYEQYF
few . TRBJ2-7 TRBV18 TGTGCCAGCTTGTCCGGACAAGAATCCTACGAGCAGTACTTC CASLSGQESYEQYF
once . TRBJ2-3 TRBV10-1 TGCGCCAGCAGTGCGGACCAACGCGGTACGCAGTATTTT CASSADQRGTQYF
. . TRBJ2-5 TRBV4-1 TGCGCCAGCAGCCAAGGCAAAAGCGGTGGGTACCAAGAGACCCAGTACTTC CASSQGKSGGYQETQYF
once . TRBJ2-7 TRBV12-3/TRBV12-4 TGTGCCAGCAGTAACGATAAGGCCGAGCAGTACTTC CASSNDKAEQYF
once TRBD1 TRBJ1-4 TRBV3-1 TGTGCCAGCAGCCCTGACAGGGCAACTAATGAAAAACTGTTTTTT CASSPDRATNEKLFF
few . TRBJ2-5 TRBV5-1 TGCGCCAGCAGCTTCCGGGTTGCGGAGACCCAGTACTTC CASSFRVAETQYF
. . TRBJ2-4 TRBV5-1 TGCGCCAGCAGCTTGGTGGGCCCCGTTAAGGAAGAGCAGTACTTC CASSLVGPVKEEQYF
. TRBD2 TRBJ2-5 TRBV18 TGTGCCAGCTCACCGATGATTGGGACTAGAGAGACCCAGTACTTC CASSPMIGTRETQYF
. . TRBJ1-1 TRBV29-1 TGCAGCGTTGTGGTGAAGGTGGGTGGCACTGAAGCTTTCTTT CSVVVKVGGTEAFF
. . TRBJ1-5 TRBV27 TGTGCCAGCAGTCTAAAGCCACCCAATGCTCTATATAGCAATCAGCCCCAGCATTTT CASSLKPPNALYSNQPQHF
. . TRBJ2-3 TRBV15 TGTGCCACCAGCAGAGCTAGCAGGGAAGGAGATACGCAGTATTTT CATSRASREGDTQYF
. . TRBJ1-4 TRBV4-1 TGCGCCAGCAGCCAAGAGGCTCGAAATGAAAAACTGTTTTTT CASSQEARNEKLFF
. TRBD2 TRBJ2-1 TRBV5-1 TGCGCCAGCAGCTTTACCCCGACTAGCGGGAAGAACAATGAGCAGTTCTTC CASSFTPTSGKNNEQFF
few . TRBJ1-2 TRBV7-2 TGTGCCAGCAGTCCACAGGGCGGGGGCGGCTACACCTTC CASSPQGGGGYTF
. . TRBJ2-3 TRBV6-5 TGTGCCAGCAGTTACTCGGGGGCTGTGGGCACAGATACGCAGTATTTT CASSYSGAVGTDTQYF
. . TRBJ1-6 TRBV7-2 TGTGCCAGCAGCTTAGGCGGCAGCTATAATTCACCCCTCCACTTT CASSLGGSYNSPLHF
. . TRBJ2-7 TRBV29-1 TGCAGCGTTGAAGACGGGCAGCAGGGAGTCTACGAGCAGTACTTC CSVEDGQQGVYEQYF
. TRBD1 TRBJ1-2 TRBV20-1 TGCAGTGCTAGAGGGGGACAGGATCATGGCTACACCTTC CSARGGQDHGYTF